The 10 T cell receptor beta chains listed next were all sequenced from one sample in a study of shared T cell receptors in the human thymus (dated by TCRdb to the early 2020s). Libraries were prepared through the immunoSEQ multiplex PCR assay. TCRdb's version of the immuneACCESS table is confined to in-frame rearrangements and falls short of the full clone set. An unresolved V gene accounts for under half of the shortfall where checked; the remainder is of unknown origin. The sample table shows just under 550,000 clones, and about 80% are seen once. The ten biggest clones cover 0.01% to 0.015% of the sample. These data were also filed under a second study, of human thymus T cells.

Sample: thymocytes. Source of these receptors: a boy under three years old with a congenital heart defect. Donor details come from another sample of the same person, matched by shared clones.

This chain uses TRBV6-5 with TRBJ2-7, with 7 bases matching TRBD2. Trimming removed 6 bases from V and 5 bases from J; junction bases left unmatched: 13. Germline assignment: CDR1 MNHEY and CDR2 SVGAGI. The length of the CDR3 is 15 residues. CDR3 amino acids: CASRLARSHFHEQYF. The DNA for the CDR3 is TGTGCCAGCAGACTAGCGAGATCCCACTTTCACGAGCAGTACTTC.

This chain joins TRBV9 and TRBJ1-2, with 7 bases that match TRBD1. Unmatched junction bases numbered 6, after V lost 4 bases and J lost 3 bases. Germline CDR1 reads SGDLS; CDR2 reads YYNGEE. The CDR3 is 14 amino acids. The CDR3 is CASSSRQGHYGYTF. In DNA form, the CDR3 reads TGTGCCAGCAGCTCTCGACAGGGTCACTATGGCTACACCTTC.

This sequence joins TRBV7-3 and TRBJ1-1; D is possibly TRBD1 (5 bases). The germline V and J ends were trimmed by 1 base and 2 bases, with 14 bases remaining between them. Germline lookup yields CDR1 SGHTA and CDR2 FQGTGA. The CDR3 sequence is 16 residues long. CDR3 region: CASSLKGLGGNTEAFF. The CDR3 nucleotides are TGTGCCAGCAGCTTAAAAGGGCTGGGGGGAAACACTGAAGCTTTCTTT.

The CDR3: CASSSDRGLYGYTF. CDR3 nucleotides: TGTGCCAGCAGTTCGGACAGGGGGCTTTATGGCTACACCTTC. The V gene is TRBV27, the J gene TRBJ1-2; 11 nucleotides agree with TRBD1. Germline-derived CDR1 and CDR2 are MNHEY and SMNVEV (reference sequence). The CDR3 totals 14 residues. Trimming cost V 4 bases and J 5 bases; bases outside gene matches: 3.

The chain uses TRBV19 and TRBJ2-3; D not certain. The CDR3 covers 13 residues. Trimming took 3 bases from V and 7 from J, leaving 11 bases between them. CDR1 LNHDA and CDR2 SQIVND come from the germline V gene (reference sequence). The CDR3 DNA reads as TGTGCCAGTAGTATCCCTATGATGAATACGCAGTATTTT. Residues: CASSIPMMNTQYF. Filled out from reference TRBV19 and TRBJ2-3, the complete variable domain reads DGGITQSPKYLFRKEGQNVTLSCEQNLNHDAMYWYRQDPGQGLRLIYYSQIVNDFQKGDIAEGYSVSREKKESFPLTVTSAQKNPTAFYLCASSIPMMNTQYFGPGTRLTVL.

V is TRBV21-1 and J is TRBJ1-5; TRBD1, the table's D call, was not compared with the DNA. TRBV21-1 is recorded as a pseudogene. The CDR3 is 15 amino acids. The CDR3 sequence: CASSKAPDSYQPQHF. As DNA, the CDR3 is TGTGCCAGCAGCAAAGCCCCAGACAGTTATCAGCCCCAGCATTTT.

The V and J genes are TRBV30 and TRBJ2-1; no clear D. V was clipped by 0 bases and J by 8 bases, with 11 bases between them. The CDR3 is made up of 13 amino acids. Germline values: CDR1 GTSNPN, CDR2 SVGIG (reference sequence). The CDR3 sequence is CAWSVDTLYEQFF. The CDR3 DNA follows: TGTGCCTGGAGTGTAGACACCCTCTATGAGCAGTTCTTC.

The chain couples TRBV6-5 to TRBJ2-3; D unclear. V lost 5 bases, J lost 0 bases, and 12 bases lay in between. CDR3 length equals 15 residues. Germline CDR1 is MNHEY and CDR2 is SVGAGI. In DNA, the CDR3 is TGTGCCAGCAGTCCCCAAATAGCAAGCACAGATACGCAGTATTTT. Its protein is CASSPQIASTDTQYF.

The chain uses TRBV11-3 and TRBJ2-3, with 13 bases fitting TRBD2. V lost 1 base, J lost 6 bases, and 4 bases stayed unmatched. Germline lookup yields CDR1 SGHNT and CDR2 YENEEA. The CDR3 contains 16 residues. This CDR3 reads CASSLGTSGSWDTQYF. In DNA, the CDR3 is TGTGCCAGCAGCTTAGGGACTAGCGGGAGTTGGGATACGCAGTATTTT.

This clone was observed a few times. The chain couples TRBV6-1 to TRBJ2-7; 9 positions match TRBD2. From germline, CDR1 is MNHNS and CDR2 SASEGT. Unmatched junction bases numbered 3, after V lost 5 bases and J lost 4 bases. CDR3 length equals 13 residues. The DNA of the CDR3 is TGTGCCAGCAGTCTAAGCGGGGGGTACGAGCAGTACTTC. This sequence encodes CASSLSGGYEQYF.